One sample yielded the 5 T cell receptor beta chains listed below, sequenced in a study of T cell repertoires in cytomegalovirus infection. Their specific antigens are unknown. TCRdb used MiXCR to reprocess the reads, holding one entry per CDR3 protein. Counted here are 80,000 or so distinct CDR3 sequences, around 37% occurring once; the ten biggest clones make up 85% to 95%. The sequencing used CD8+ T cells from cultured PBMCs, collected from culture after CMV antigen stimulation. All receptors come from a human donor in good health (CMV status not recorded). Some clones in this sample may be carry-over from other donors' samples.

This clonotype was seen at least ten times. V is TRBV7-8 and J is TRBJ1-5, with D possibly being TRBD1 (5 bases). Germline V gene sequence: CDR1 SGHVS, CDR2 FQNEAQ. The length of the CDR3 is 16 residues. V lost 0 bases and J lost 4, with 13 bases in between. CDR3 region: CASSLAGRVLNQPQHF. The CDR3 region has the DNA TGTGCCAGCAGCTTAGCGGGCAGGGTCCTTAATCAGCCCCAGCATTTT.

The rearrangement uses TRBV15 and TRBJ2-1; 7 nucleotides agree with TRBD1. Germline V gives CDR1 LNHNV, CDR2 YYDKDF (reference sequence). The CDR3 sequence is 14 residues long. The V segment lost 5 bases and the J segment 8 bases; nucleotides outside the gene matches: 9. CDR3 sequence (DNA): TGTGCCACCAGCGGTCGACAGGGTGTCGATGAGCAGTTCTTC. Its protein is CATSGRQGVDEQFF.

V usage is TRBV4-3 and J usage is TRBJ1-1; D might be TRBD1 (5 bases). CDR1 LGHNA and CDR2 YSLEER come from the germline V gene. CDR3 length: 18 amino acids. The germline V and J ends were trimmed by 0 bases and 2 bases, with 19 bases remaining between them. CDR3 sequence (DNA): TGCGCCAGCAGCCAAGATCCCCGCCGGGGGGGGGTCAACACTGAAGCTTTCTTT. As protein: CASSQDPRRGGVNTEAFF.

The rearrangement joins TRBV4-2 to TRBJ1-1; D gene ambiguous. Germline CDR1 LGHNA, CDR2 YNFKEQ. The CDR3 extends over 14 amino acids. Trimming took 3 bases from V and 4 from J, leaving 12 bases between them. CDR3 in DNA: TGTGCCAGCAGCCATGGCAAGGGTGCCACTGAAGCTTTCTTT. Its translation: CASSHGKGATEAFF.

The V and J genes are TRBV6-5 and TRBJ2-7, with D possibly being TRBD1 or TRBD2 (5 bases each). Germline values: CDR1 MNHEY, CDR2 SVGAGI. The CDR3 extends over 14 amino acids. Trimming left V 7 bases short and J 1 base short, with 14 bases between. The CDR3: CASTLSGASYEQYF. The CDR3 DNA sequence: TGTGCCAGCACCTTATCCGGGGCGTCCTACGAGCAGTACTTC.